This paragraph reports one T cell receptor beta chain. Its antigen remains unidentified. Each patient with chemo-refractory metastatic non-small-cell lung cancer was treated with focal radiation plus CTLA-4 blockade using ipilimumab. The data stem from a study of radiotherapy plus CTLA-4 blockade in lung cancer. Overall study: For approximately 19% of patients, objective responses occurred, and approximately 33% had disease control.

The germline CDR1 and CDR2 sequences are SGHRS and YFSETQ. The ends lost 0 bases at V and 1 base at J; junction bases unmatched: 3. This CDR3 comprises 17 residues. Profiling relied on immunoSEQ multiplex PCR, and the TCRdb table lists in-frame clones only, not all of them. The sample lists tens of thousands of clones, roughly 86% seen once, with over 15% in the top ten. Study observations and caveats: Some TCR clones had been derived from tumors. These clones expanded in peripheral blood after radiotherapy plus ipilimumab. Reported findings show early blood T cell clone dynamics, with interferon-beta, best predicted response.

This material consisted of peripheral blood, taken from a patient treated with radiotherapy plus ipilimumab. The TCR sequence derives from a human donor with non-small cell lung cancer that progressed on radiotherapy plus ipilimumab. V usage is TRBV5-1 and J usage is TRBJ2-3; 12 bases agree with TRBD2. CDR3 coding DNA: TGCGCCAGCAGCTTGGCTTCTAGCGGGAGGGGCACAGATACGCAGTATTTT. It yields the protein CASSLASSGRGTDTQYF.